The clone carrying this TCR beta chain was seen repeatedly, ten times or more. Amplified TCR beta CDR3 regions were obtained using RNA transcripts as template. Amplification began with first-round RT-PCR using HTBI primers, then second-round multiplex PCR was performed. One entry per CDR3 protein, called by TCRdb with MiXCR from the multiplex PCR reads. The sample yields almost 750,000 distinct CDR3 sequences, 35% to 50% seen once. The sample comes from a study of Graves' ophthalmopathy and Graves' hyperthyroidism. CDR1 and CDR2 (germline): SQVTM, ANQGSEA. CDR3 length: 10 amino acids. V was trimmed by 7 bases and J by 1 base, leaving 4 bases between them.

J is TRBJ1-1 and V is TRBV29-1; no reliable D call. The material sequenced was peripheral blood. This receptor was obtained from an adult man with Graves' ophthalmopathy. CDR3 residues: CSAENTEAFF. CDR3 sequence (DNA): TGCAGCGCCGAGAACACTGAAGCTTTCTTT.